Listed here is a single T cell receptor (beta chain). The V end was cut by 5 bases, the J end by 7 bases, with 14 bases between. The CDR3 consists of 13 residues. Germline assignment: CDR1 SEHNR and CDR2 FQNEAQ (reference sequence). The study ran its PCR with 60 Vbeta and 13 Jbeta primers. Libraries were prepared by immunoSEQ multiplex PCR; TCRdb keeps only in-frame clonotypes and omits some of them. Of some 160,000 clones in the sample, over 70% were seen once. This specimen belongs to a study of cytomegalovirus exposure and HLA in healthy donors. This clonotype was sampled from a woman aged 40 to 50 in good health and CMV-seronegative. Sample: PBMCs. This sequence joins TRBV7-9 and TRBJ2-5; D is possibly TRBD2 (7 bases). DNA for the CDR3: TGTGCCAGCAGCCCGGACGGGGGGCGGACCCAGTACTTC. Its protein is CASSPDGGRTQYF.